This T cell receptor (beta chain) derives from a study of spatial heterogeneity in lung cancer. Study information: Alpha-chain sequences were consistently detected less often than beta-chain sequences. Study-level results: Resection saw ubiquitous expanded tumor TCRs appear in blood more than follow-up did.

In TCRdb, the 5' RACE reads were re-called with MiXCR into one record per CDR3 protein. The data show about 80,000 distinct CDR3 sequences, about 20% seen once. This clonotype was seen many times. Its matching antigen is unknown. V dropped 7 bases and J dropped 6 bases, with 16 bases sitting between them. CDR3 length: 14 amino acids. The germline V gene has CDR1 MNHEY and CDR2 SVGAGI. Sample time point: sample taken at primary tumor resection. The study sequenced unsorted whole RNA from tumor, nontumor lung or frozen PBMC. This clonotype was sampled from a male donor with early-stage non-small cell lung cancer. Specimen: PBMCs, collected at surgery. The chain recombines TRBV6-5 with TRBJ2-1; D unresolved. CDR3 region: CASNNIGPPNEQFF. The CDR3 DNA follows: TGTGCCAGCAATAACATAGGACCACCCAATGAGCAGTTCTTC.